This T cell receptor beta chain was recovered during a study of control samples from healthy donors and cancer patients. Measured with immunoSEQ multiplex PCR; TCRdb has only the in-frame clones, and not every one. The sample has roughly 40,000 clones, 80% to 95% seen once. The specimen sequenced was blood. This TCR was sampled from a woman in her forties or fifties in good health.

In nucleotides, the CDR3 is TGTGCCAGCAGCTTGACGGAGGGTCGCAGGGGAACCTATAATTCACCCCTCCACTTT. Amino acids: CASSLTEGRRGTYNSPLHF. The chain is built from TRBV7-6 and TRBJ1-6; D perhaps matches TRBD1 (6 bases). In germline, CDR1 is SGHVS, CDR2 FNYEAQ. The CDR3 runs to 19 residues. V was trimmed by 3 bases and J by 2 bases, leaving 20 bases between them.